These 17 T cell receptor beta chains were sequenced from one sample in a study of blood T cell repertoires in COVID-19 (TCRdb year 2020). Receptor amplification or capture employed the immunoSEQ multiplex PCR assay. TCRdb limited this immuneACCESS table to in-frame rearrangements with V and J called. A share of clones is missing; checked studies link under half to unresolved V genes, and the rest is unexplained. Here the sample has tens of thousands of clones; 75% to 80% occur a single time. The top ten clones comprise roughly 7.9% of the sample. The sequenced material came from peripheral blood. The origin of the receptors is a man between 65 and 80 years old with active or convalescent COVID-19.

This chain connects TRBV28 to TRBJ1-4; D call uncertain. CDR3 length equals 16 residues. Germline V gene data show CDR1 as MDHEN and CDR2 as SYDVKM. Trimming removed 4 bases at V and 7 bases at J, with 19 bases between. In DNA, the CDR3 is TGTGCCAGCAGTTCCACTAGCGGGAGGGAAGTTGAAAAACTGTTTTTT. Translated, it gives CASSSTSGREVEKLFF.

A few counts support this clone. This chain joins TRBV28 and TRBJ1-3; 8 nucleotides match TRBD1. Germline CDR1 MDHEN, CDR2 SYDVKM. V gave up 4 bases and J gave up 3 bases; unmatched junction bases: 5. This CDR3 region has 15 residues. CDR3 sequence (DNA): TGTGCCAGCAGTTCCCCAGGACAGGGTGGAAACACCATATATTTT. This sequence encodes CASSSPGQGGNTIYF.

The genes are TRBV12-3 or TRBV12-4 and TRBJ1-4, with D tentatively TRBD1 (5 bases). Trimming stripped 5 bases from V and 8 bases from J, with 12 bases between. The CDR3 length is 13 residues. The CDR3 here is CASSPGSGEKLFF. The CDR3 DNA follows: TGTGCCAGCAGTCCAGGTTCAGGGGAAAAACTGTTTTTT.

The chain employs TRBV30 and TRBJ1-2; D perhaps matches TRBD1 (5 bases). Trimming left V 0 bases short and J 8 bases short, with 13 bases between. This CDR3 contains 13 residues. Germline V gene sequence: CDR1 GTSNPN, CDR2 SVGIG (reference sequence). Here the CDR3 reads CAWSVLGPGGYTF. CDR3 bases: TGTGCCTGGAGTGTACTGGGCCCAGGGGGCTACACCTTC. Using reference TRBV30 and TRBJ1-2 for the parts outside the CDR3, the full variable domain is SQTIHQWPATLVQPVGSPLSLECTVEGTSNPNLYWYRQAAGRGLQLLFYSVGIGQISSEVPQNLSASRPQDRQFILSSKKLLLSDSGFYLCAWSVLGPGGYTFGSGTRLTVV.

The chain combines TRBV5-6 with TRBJ2-1; D unclear. The V gene lost 0 bases and the J gene lost 4 bases, with 8 bases spanning the gap. The CDR3 has 14 residues. CDR1 is SGHDT and CDR2 is YYEEEE in the germline V gene. CDR3 in DNA: TGTGCCAGCAGCTTGGGGTCGGGTTACAATGAGCAGTTCTTC. Translated, it gives CASSLGSGYNEQFF.

The genes are TRBV5-5 and TRBJ1-3; D not resolved. The CDR3 contains 17 residues. The germline V gene encodes CDR1 SGHKS and CDR2 YYEKEE (reference sequence). V shed 2 bases and J shed 6 bases, with 21 bases lying between them. CDR3 region: CASSFRGGITPLNTIYF. CDR3 nucleotide sequence: TGTGCCAGCAGCTTTCGGGGAGGGATCACCCCTCTAAACACCATATATTTT.

The genes are TRBV10-3 and TRBJ1-1; TRBD1 is a possible D gene (6 bases). V lost 0 bases and J 8 bases, leaving 16 bases between the germline ends. CDR1 is ENHRY, CDR2 SYGVKD, per germline. The CDR3 runs 15 residues. CDR3 protein: CAISESSRLGTEAFF. In DNA, the CDR3 is TGTGCCATCAGTGAGTCGAGTCGTCTAGGGACAGAAGCTTTCTTT.

This clone was seen just once. The chain carries TRBV7-2 and TRBJ2-2, with D hard to call. The CDR3 runs 15 residues. The germline CDR1 and CDR2 sequences are SGHTA and FQGNSA. V shed 2 bases and J shed 0 bases, with 7 bases lying between them. As DNA, the CDR3 is TGTGCCAGCAGCTTAACCAGCGCGAACACCGGGGAGCTGTTTTTT. It is translated as CASSLTSANTGELFF.

V usage is TRBV29-1 and J usage is TRBJ1-5, with 8 positions matching TRBD1. The V gene's germline CDR1 is SQVTM and CDR2 ANQGSEA. The ends lost 6 bases at V and 4 bases at J; junction bases unmatched: 8. There are 14 residues in the CDR3. The CDR3 loop reads CSVCFTGGNQPQHF. CDR3 DNA sequence: TGCAGCGTATGTTTCACAGGGGGGAATCAGCCCCAGCATTTT. Supplemented by reference TRBV29-1 and TRBJ1-5, the full variable domain reads SAVISQKPSRDICQRGTSLTIQCQVDSQVTMMFWYRQQPGQSLTLIATANQGSEATYESGFVIDKFPISRPNLTFSTLTVSNMSPEDSSIYLCSVCFTGGNQPQHFGDGTRLSIL.

This clone was detected a few times. The chain uses TRBV5-6 and TRBJ2-1, with D uncertain. V shed 1 base and J shed 9 bases, with 5 bases lying between them. The germline V gene has CDR1 SGHDT and CDR2 YYEEEE. The CDR3 covers 11 residues. Written as DNA, the CDR3 is TGTGCCAGCAGCTTGTGGAGTGAGCAGTTCTTC. It translates to CASSLWSEQFF.

This chain connects TRBV11-2 to TRBJ2-3; D perhaps matches TRBD2 (5 bases). Germline CDR1 is SGHAT and CDR2 is FQNNGV. Deletions cut 11 bases from V and 0 bases from J, with 15 bases between. This CDR3 comprises 14 residues. The chain's CDR3 is CAGRGVRSTDTQYF. For the CDR3, the DNA is TGTGCCGGCCGGGGTGTACGTAGCACAGATACGCAGTATTTT.

The chain joins TRBV5-6 to TRBJ1-2, with D perhaps matching TRBD1 (6 bases). CDR3 size: 16 residues. Trimming left V 4 bases short and J 1 base short, with 17 bases between. Germline V gene lookup returns CDR1 SGHDT and CDR2 YYEEEE. The CDR3 reads CASSQVQGRDNYGYTF. For the CDR3, the DNA is TGTGCCAGCAGCCAGGTCCAGGGGAGGGATAACTATGGCTACACCTTC.

In this sample, this clone turned up a few times. This chain uses TRBV6-5 with TRBJ1-1, with unresolved D. Germline V gene data show CDR1 as MNHEY and CDR2 as SVGAGI. Between the trimmed V and J ends, which lost 8 bases and 4 bases, there was a span of 11 bases. This CDR3 has 12 amino acids. The CDR3 here is CASAPGVTEAFF. The CDR3 DNA follows: TGTGCCAGCGCTCCCGGGGTCACTGAAGCTTTCTTT.

The chain recombines TRBV9 with TRBJ1-5; D uncertain. The CDR3 covers 16 residues. Germline CDR1 reads SGDLS; CDR2 reads YYNGEE. Trimming left V 1 base short and J 9 bases short, with 20 bases between. The chain's CDR3 is CASSVRSEPGEGPQHF. CDR3 DNA sequence: TGTGCCAGCAGCGTAAGGTCGGAGCCGGGTGAGGGGCCCCAGCATTTT.

Here the CDR3 reads CASSERGYEQYF. The DNA of the CDR3 is TGTGCCAGCAGTGAGCGGGGTTACGAGCAGTACTTC. V usage is TRBV2 and J usage is TRBJ2-7; D might be TRBD2 (6 bases). CDR1 SNHLY and CDR2 FYNNEI come from the germline V gene. This CDR3 comprises 12 residues. The V gene lost 3 bases and the J gene lost 4 bases, with 7 bases spanning the gap.

V and J are TRBV2 and TRBJ1-2; D perhaps matches TRBD1 (5 bases). The CDR3 runs 12 residues. Germline V CDR1 and CDR2: SNHLY, FYNNEI. V was pared by 8 bases and J by 2 bases, with 9 bases between. The CDR3 nucleotides are TGTGCCAGCCTACAGGAGAACTATGGCTACACCTTC. Protein: CASLQENYGYTF. The full variable domain, completed using reference TRBV2 and TRBJ1-2, is EPEVTQTPSHQVTQMGQEVILRCVPISNHLYFYWYRQILGQKVEFLVSFYNNEISEKSEIFDDQFSVERPDGSNFTLKIRSTKLEDSAMYFCASLQENYGYTFGSGTRLTVV.

CDR3 DNA sequence: TGTGCCAGCAGCGAGACAGGCCACGGCGGGCCCCAGCATTTT. Encoded protein: CASSETGHGGPQHF. This chain joins TRBV9 and TRBJ1-5; weak D call: TRBD1 (6 bases). V gave up 3 bases and J gave up 9 bases, with 16 bases separating them. The CDR3 consists of 14 residues. Germline V gene data show CDR1 as SGDLS and CDR2 as YYNGEE.